Following are 24 T cell receptor beta chains from one sample sequenced in a study of regulatory T cells in long-lasting Graves disease (dated by TCRdb to about 2021). The sample's time point label, in plain terms: persistent/refractory GD, antithyroid drugs over 5 years with positive TRAb. For both TCR sequencing and RNA sequencing, RNA was extracted from PBMCs using TRIzol. The protocol used for the library was multiplex PCR. The reads were generated on an Illumina HiSeq 4000. iRepertoire HTBI primers and Arm-PCR amplification of CDR3 regions were used to construct TCR beta libraries. TCRdb passed the public sequencing reads through fastp at Q25 and MiXCR, retaining productive beta sequences. Rows with one shared CDR3 protein collapse into an entry with the most common genes and DNA. Across this sample there are 400,000 or so distinct CDR3 sequences, with 20% to 25% seen only once. Of the sample, roughly 20% falls within the top ten clones.

The input for sequencing was peripheral blood mononuclear cells (PBMCs), taken when the disease was refractory, from a patient treated with antithyroid drugs. These receptors were taken from a female donor with Graves disease.

The chain couples TRBV29-1 to TRBJ1-2; TRBD1 matches at 10 bases. V gave up 6 bases and J gave up 7 bases; unmatched junction bases: 8. The CDR3 extends over 13 amino acids. Germline CDR1 reads SQVTM; CDR2 reads ANQGSEA. CDR3 region: CSVPEGQGLGYTF. CDR3 bases: TGCAGCGTACCCGAGGGACAGGGGCTTGGCTACACCTTC.

This chain joins TRBV10-3 and TRBJ2-5; D unclear. CDR3 length: 12 residues. Germline values: CDR1 ENHRY, CDR2 SYGVKD. Trimming cost V 3 bases and J 3 bases, with 5 bases left between them. The CDR3 region is CAISETEETQYF. In nucleotides, the CDR3 is TGTGCCATCAGTGAAACCGAAGAGACCCAGTACTTC.

This sequence joins TRBV28 and TRBJ2-3, with 7 nucleotides matching TRBD1. The CDR3 spans 13 residues. The ends lost 10 bases at V and 1 base at J; junction bases unmatched: 5. The germline V gene encodes CDR1 MDHEN and CDR2 SYDVKM. CDR3 protein: CAIDRDGTDTQYF. The DNA of the CDR3 is TGTGCCATAGACAGGGACGGCACAGATACGCAGTATTTT.

This clonotype was picked up many times. Here the CDR3 reads CASSLLGTEAFF. The CDR3 region has the DNA TGTGCCAGCAGCTTGTTGGGCACTGAAGCTTTCTTT. J is TRBJ1-1 and V is TRBV7-2; D is unclear. The CDR3 length is 12 residues. The germline V gene has CDR1 SGHTA and CDR2 FQGNSA. V lost 3 bases and J lost 4, with 6 bases in between.

The J gene is TRBJ2-1, the V gene TRBV28, with TRBD2 matching 8 bases. J was trimmed by 4 bases and V by 8 bases; bases with no gene match: 13. CDR3 length: 16 amino acids. Germline CDR1 and CDR2: MDHEN and SYDVKM. This chain's CDR3 is CASLRPGLGTYNEQFF. As DNA, the CDR3 is TGTGCCAGCTTGAGACCGGGACTAGGGACATACAATGAGCAGTTCTTC.

V is TRBV30 and J is TRBJ2-7; 11 bases are shared with TRBD2. The CDR3 is 16 residues long. Germline V gene lookup returns CDR1 GTSNPN and CDR2 SVGIG (reference sequence). The CDR3 DNA follows: TGTGACCCAGGCACGGGTTATAGCGGGAGGGACTACGAGCAGTACTTC. Its protein product is CDPGTGYSGRDYEQYF.

This clonotype was seen at least ten times. The chain couples TRBV7-8 to TRBJ2-4, with 9 positions matching TRBD1. V dropped 5 bases and J dropped 12; count of bases not matched to a gene: 5. The CDR3 covers 12 residues. In germline, CDR1 is SGHVS, CDR2 FQNEAQ. CDR3 DNA: TGTGCCAGCAGCCTAGGGGACAGGGATCAGTACTTC. Translation gives CASSLGDRDQYF.

This clonotype was seen many times. This chain links TRBV18 with TRBJ1-2, with 7 positions matching TRBD1. This CDR3 spans 14 amino acids. Germline CDR1 and CDR2: KGHSH and LQKENI. V trimming: 1 base; J trimming: 7 bases; junction bases outside the gene matches: 6. The CDR3 bases are TGTGCCAGCTCACCACTTGGCCAGGGGGGTGGCTACACCTTC. It is translated as CASSPLGQGGGYTF.

This clonotype was observed a handful of times. In DNA form, the CDR3 reads TGCAGTGCTGACTGGGGCCCCGAGCAGTACTTC. This sequence encodes CSADWGPEQYF. This chain uses TRBV20-1 with TRBJ2-7; D possibly corresponds to TRBD1 (5 bases). V lost 5 bases to trimming and J lost 6 bases, with 11 bases between them. The V gene's germline CDR1 is DFQATT and CDR2 SNEGSKA (reference sequence). CDR3 size: 11 residues.

This clonotype was picked up many times. This sequence joins TRBV28 and TRBJ2-7; TRBD1 is a possible D gene (5 bases). CDR1 is MDHEN and CDR2 is SYDVKM in the germline V gene. The CDR3 runs 14 residues. V lost 6 bases and J lost 2, with 14 bases in between. The CDR3 DNA reads TGTGCCAGCAGCCCACATGACAGACCCTACGAGCAGTACTTC. It is translated as CASSPHDRPYEQYF.

This clonotype has a count of ten or more. The chain recombines TRBV30 with TRBJ2-5; D unclear. Germline V gives CDR1 GTSNPN, CDR2 SVGIG (reference sequence). Trimming cost V 3 bases and J 9 bases, with 20 bases left between them. CDR3 length: 14 residues. The CDR3 region has the DNA TGTGCCTGGAGATCAGGTTGGAGTTTTGCGGCCCAGTACTTC. Its translation is CAWRSGWSFAAQYF. Full variable domain (rest looked up from reference TRBV30 and TRBJ2-5): SQTIHQWPATLVQPVGSPLSLECTVEGTSNPNLYWYRQAAGRGLQLLFYSVGIGQISSEVPQNLSASRPQDRQFILSSKKLLLSDSGFYLCAWRSGWSFAAQYFGPGTRLLVL.

This clonotype was recorded at least ten times. CDR3 coding DNA: TGTGCCAGCAGCCTTCAGGGACTAGCGGTACAAGAGACCCAGTACTTC. This gives the protein CASSLQGLAVQETQYF. The rearrangement uses TRBV2 and TRBJ2-5, with 11 bases aligning to TRBD2. The length of the CDR3 is 16 residues. The germline gives CDR1 SNHLY, CDR2 FYNNEI. J gave up 2 bases and V 6 bases, and 8 bases lay outside the gene matches.

The chain carries TRBV20-1 and TRBJ2-2; 7 bases match TRBD2. The germline CDR1 and CDR2 sequences are DFQATT and SNEGSKA (reference sequence). Trimming cost V 6 bases and J 5 bases; bases outside gene matches: 3. CDR3 length: 12 amino acids. The CDR3 here is CSAPGGTGELFF. The CDR3 DNA reads as TGCAGTGCGCCCGGGGGGACCGGGGAGCTGTTTTTT.

This clonotype was recorded at least ten times. The chain recombines TRBV7-9 with TRBJ2-5, with D hard to call. The CDR3 is made up of 15 amino acids. V gave up 3 bases and J gave up 1 base, with 12 bases separating them. The V gene's germline CDR1 is SEHNR and CDR2 FQNEAQ (reference sequence). The CDR3 protein is CASSFGWTAQETQYF. The CDR3 DNA is TGTGCCAGCAGCTTCGGCTGGACGGCCCAAGAGACCCAGTACTTC.

Concerning this clonotype itself: Its ends do not fully match the called genes, so a read error is possible. The rearrangement links TRBV7-9 to TRBJ1-1, with D uncertain. The CDR3 sequence is 14 residues long. CDR1 and CDR2 (germline): SEHNR, FQNEAQ (reference sequence). The CDR3 loop is CASGFSTRLAEAFF. In nucleotides, the CDR3 is TGTGCCAGCGGCTTCAGTACCCGTCTCGCTGAAGCTTTCTTT. The entire variable domain, with the rest obtained from reference TRBV7-9 and TRBJ1-1, is as follows: DTGVSQNPRHKITKRGQNVTFRCDPISEHNRLYWYRQTLGQGPEFLTYFQNEAQLEKSRLLSDRFSAERPKGSFSTLEIQRTEQGDSAMYLCASGFSTRLAEAFFGQGTRLTVV.

This clonotype came up many times. CDR3 residues: CASSEWTTHYEQYF. The CDR3 DNA reads as TGTGCCAGCAGTGAGTGGACCACTCACTACGAGCAGTACTTC. This chain joins TRBV6-1 and TRBJ2-7; D unclear. In germline, CDR1 is MNHNS, CDR2 SASEGT. V lost 3 bases and J lost 3, with 12 bases in between. The CDR3 length is 14 residues.

The sample holds a few counts of this clonotype. The V call is TRBV29-1, the J call TRBJ2-7, with 11 bases identical to TRBD1. V lost 0 bases, J lost 3 bases, and 4 bases stayed unmatched. The CDR3 is 15 residues long. Germline assignment: CDR1 SQVTM and CDR2 ANQGSEA. In DNA form, the CDR3 reads TGCAGCGTTGAAGATTGGACAGGGGGCAACTACGAGCAGTACTTC. This translates into CSVEDWTGGNYEQYF.

This clonotype was seen more than once but under ten times. A much larger clone differs from this one at a single base, so this may be a read error. No conserved phenylalanine or tryptophan ends this CDR3, so it is likely a read error. The chain has TRBV28 and TRBJ1-1; D is unresolved. The V gene's germline CDR1 is MDHEN and CDR2 SYDVKM. The V and J ends lost 3 bases and 0 bases respectively, with 8 bases between them. The CDR3 loop spans 14 amino acids. The CDR3 region has the DNA TGTGCCAGCAGTTTTGGGAACCTGAACACTGAAGCTTTCCTT. The encoded protein is CASSFGNLNTEAFL.

The chain uses TRBV6-1 and TRBJ1-1; 12 bases map to TRBD1. The CDR3 sequence is 14 residues long. Germline CDR1 MNHNS, CDR2 SASEGT. J gave up 11 bases and V 7 bases, and 11 bases lay outside the gene matches. The CDR3 loop is CASTTPGQGAWAFF. As DNA, the CDR3 is TGTGCCAGCACCACACCGGGACAGGGGGCTTGGGCTTTCTTT.

This clonotype was observed a handful of times. The chain combines TRBV10-2 with TRBJ1-4; possible D gene TRBD1, 5 bases. V was shortened by 6 bases and J by 5 bases, with 7 bases between the two germline ends. Germline CDR1 is WSHSY and CDR2 is SAAADI. There are 12 residues in the CDR3. The CDR3 sequence is CASSRQNEKLFF. The CDR3 DNA reads TGCGCCAGCAGCAGACAGAATGAAAAACTGTTTTTT.

The chain uses TRBV4-1 and TRBJ2-1; D is unclear. Trimming removed 0 bases at V and 6 bases at J, with 6 bases between. The germline CDR1 and CDR2 sequences are MGHRA and YSYEKL. The CDR3 consists of 13 residues. The CDR3 is CASSQDVRNEQFF. In DNA form, the CDR3 reads TGCGCCAGCAGCCAAGATGTGCGCAATGAGCAGTTCTTC.

The CDR3 is CAGKKYRGQFPGELFF. The CDR3 nucleotides are TGTGCCGGCAAAAAGTACAGGGGGCAGTTTCCCGGGGAGCTGTTTTTT. The rearrangement links TRBV2 to TRBJ2-2; 9 positions match TRBD1. The CDR3 loop spans 16 amino acids. V trimming: 11 bases; J trimming: 6 bases; junction bases outside the gene matches: 16. CDR1 is SNHLY, CDR2 FYNNEI, per germline.

This clonotype was detected a few times. V usage is TRBV13 and J usage is TRBJ2-2; TRBD1 matches at 8 bases. V trimming: 5 bases; J trimming: 0 bases; junction bases outside the gene matches: 8. CDR3 length equals 17 residues. In germline, CDR1 is PRHDT, CDR2 FYEKMQ (reference sequence). The DNA of the CDR3 is TGTGCCAGCAGCCCCCAGGGACAGGAATCGAACACCGGGGAGCTGTTTTTT. This gives the protein CASSPQGQESNTGELFF.

A note on this clonotype: A much larger clone differs from this one at a single base, so this may be a read error. This chain connects TRBV28 to TRBJ2-5; possibly TRBD1 for D (5 bases). This CDR3 contains 13 residues. Trimming took off 8 bases at V and 1 base at J, with 11 bases between the two ends. The germline V gene encodes CDR1 MDHEN and CDR2 SYDVKM. CDR3 coding DNA: TGTGCCAGCGGCTCAGGGTTCCAAGAGACCCAGTACTTC. Translating gives CASGSGFQETQYF.